What follows are 22 T cell receptor beta chains derived from one specimen sequenced in a study of blood T cell repertoires in COVID-19. TCRdb's copy holds only in-frame clones and misses some; the assay was immunoSEQ multiplex PCR. This sample has fewer than 500,000 clones, with roughly 86% found just once. Source material: PBMCs or T cells enriched from blood (not recorded which). Every receptor here comes from a man younger than 45 who had recovered from COVID-19.

This clone was found a few times. V gene TRBV7-9 combines with J gene TRBJ2-1, with D unclear. This CDR3 spans 8 amino acids. V was clipped by 5 bases and J by 15 bases, with 5 bases between them. CDR1 and CDR2 (germline): SEHNR, FQNEAQ (reference sequence). Written as DNA, the CDR3 is TGTGCCAGCAGCCTATGGTTCTTC. It specifies CASSLWFF.

V usage is TRBV6-4 and J usage is TRBJ1-2; D remains unclear. Germline V gene data show CDR1 as MRHNA and CDR2 as SNTAGT. V dropped 3 bases and J dropped 2 bases, with 7 bases sitting between them. The CDR3 loop spans 13 amino acids. CDR3 region: CASSEALNYGYTF. The CDR3, as DNA: TGTGCCAGCAGTGAAGCCCTAAACTATGGCTACACCTTC.

The rearrangement uses TRBV19 and TRBJ2-2; 10 positions agree with TRBD2. CDR3 size: 16 residues. Trimming took 7 bases from V and 1 from J; bases not matched to a gene: 6. From germline, CDR1 is LNHDA and CDR2 SQIVND (reference sequence). CDR3 DNA: TGTGCCAGTATAACTAGCGGGGCCATGAACACCGGGGAGCTGTTTTTT. Translation gives CASITSGAMNTGELFF.

This clone was recorded once. V gene TRBV6-5 combines with J gene TRBJ1-1; no clear D. Trimming cost V 8 bases and J 1 base, with 5 bases left between them. CDR3 length equals 11 residues. The V gene's germline CDR1 is MNHEY and CDR2 SVGAGI. In nucleotides, the CDR3 is TGTGCCAGCTCGTGGAACACTGAAGCTTTCTTT. This sequence encodes CASSWNTEAFF.

This chain links TRBV5-1 with TRBJ2-5; 16 nucleotides align to TRBD2. Trimming removed 1 base from V and 4 bases from J; junction bases left unmatched: 7. The CDR3 totals 18 residues. The V gene's germline CDR1 is SGHRS and CDR2 YFSETQ. CDR3 bases: TGCGCCAGCAGCTTGCGGATGGGACTAGCGGGGGGGCTAGAGACCCAGTACTTC. It is translated as CASSLRMGLAGGLETQYF.

This chain links TRBV7-2 with TRBJ2-3; 8 bases are a match to TRBD2. V shed 8 bases and J 4 bases; nucleotides not matched to a gene: 5. The CDR3 length is 13 residues. Germline lookup yields CDR1 SGHTA and CDR2 FQGNSA. The CDR3 DNA sequence: TGTGCCAGCCCTCGGGGGGGGGCAGATACGCAGTATTTT. Translating gives CASPRGGADTQYF. The full variable domain, rest sourced from reference TRBV7-2 and TRBJ2-3, is GAGVSQSPSNKVTEKGKDVELRCDPISGHTALYWYRQSLGQGLEFLIYFQGNSAPDKSGLPSDRFSAERTGGSVSTLTIQRTQQEDSAVYLCASPRGGADTQYFGPGTRLTVL.

The gene calls are TRBV5-4 and TRBJ2-7, with D maybe TRBD2 (6 bases). V dropped 0 bases and J dropped 3 bases, with 7 bases sitting between them. The germline gives CDR1 SGHNT, CDR2 YYREEE (reference sequence). The CDR3 length is 13 residues. The CDR3 DNA is TGTGCCAGCAGCTTGGCCGGGAGCTACGAGCAGTACTTC. Translated: CASSLAGSYEQYF. The entire variable domain, with the rest obtained from reference TRBV5-4 and TRBJ2-7, is as follows: ETGVTQSPTHLIKTRGQQVTLRCSSQSGHNTVSWYQQALGQGPQFIFQYYREEENGRGNFPPRFSGLQFPNYSSELNVNALELDDSALYLCASSLAGSYEQYFGPGTRLTVT.

CDR3 amino acids: CAWSVPGSSYEQYF. CDR3 sequence (DNA): TGTGCCTGGAGTGTACCTGGGAGCTCCTACGAGCAGTACTTC. The chain employs TRBV30 and TRBJ2-7, with D possibly TRBD2 on 5 matching bases. Trimming removed 0 bases at V and 0 bases at J, with 9 bases between. CDR1 and CDR2 (germline): GTSNPN, SVGIG (reference sequence). The CDR3 covers 14 residues.

J is TRBJ1-1 and V is TRBV13; D is perhaps TRBD1 (6 bases). The CDR3 is 19 residues long. Germline loops: CDR1 PRHDT, CDR2 FYEKMQ (reference sequence). Trimming took off 0 bases at V and 3 bases at J, with 23 bases between the two ends. The CDR3 sequence is CASSLGLGFPGYRDTEAFF. Written as DNA, the CDR3 is TGTGCCAGCAGCTTAGGACTAGGATTCCCGGGATACAGGGACACTGAAGCTTTCTTT.

The chain couples TRBV11-2 to TRBJ2-4, with no clear D. Germline V gene data show CDR1 as SGHAT and CDR2 as FQNNGV. Trimming pared 1 base from V and 8 bases from J, leaving 9 bases between. This CDR3 has 13 amino acids. For the CDR3, the DNA is TGTGCCAGCAGCTTAGCAGTTCAGGACATTCAGTACTTC. Amino acids: CASSLAVQDIQYF. The complete variable domain, with remaining parts taken from reference TRBV11-2 and TRBJ2-4, reads EAGVAQSPRYKIIEKRQSVAFWCNPISGHATLYWYQQILGQGPKLLIQFQNNGVVDDSQLPKDRFSAERLKGVDSTLKIQPAKLEDSAVYLCASSLAVQDIQYFGAGTRLSVL.

V usage is TRBV27 and J usage is TRBJ2-7, with 8 bases lining up with TRBD1. Germline V gene sequence: CDR1 MNHEY, CDR2 SMNVEV (reference sequence). Trimming at V came to 5 bases and at J to 4 bases, leaving 4 bases not matched to a gene. CDR3 length: 13 amino acids. Written as DNA, the CDR3 is TGTGCCAGCAGTCGACAGGGGAAATACGAGCAGTACTTC. Protein sequence: CASSRQGKYEQYF.

The chain joins TRBV12-3 or TRBV12-4 to TRBJ2-7; 9 nucleotides line up with TRBD2. Germline trimming cut 6 bases from V and 7 bases from J; bases unmatched to any gene: 7. The CDR3 length is 13 residues. The CDR3 region is CASRLAGSLEQYF. The DNA of the CDR3 is TGTGCCAGCAGACTAGCGGGTTCCCTGGAGCAGTACTTC.

V usage is TRBV2 and J usage is TRBJ1-5, with D possibly being TRBD1 (5 bases). Germline V gives CDR1 SNHLY, CDR2 FYNNEI. The ends were cut back, 4 bases at V and 3 bases at J, with 7 bases in the middle. This CDR3 is 13 amino acids long. CDR3 DNA sequence: TGTGCCAGCAGTGCAGGGTTCAATCAGCCCCAGCATTTT. Translating gives CASSAGFNQPQHF.

This clone was detected only a few times. The rearrangement joins TRBV6-5 to TRBJ2-7; a weak D match, TRBD1 (5 bases). The V gene's germline CDR1 is MNHEY and CDR2 SVGAGI. The CDR3 loop spans 13 amino acids. V gave up 6 bases and J gave up 3 bases, with 12 bases separating them. Here the CDR3 DNA reads TGTGCCAGCAGCTCGACAGAGAACTACGAGCAGTACTTC. Translating it yields CASSSTENYEQYF.

The V call is TRBV5-1, the J call TRBJ2-4; D perhaps matches TRBD1 (6 bases). Germline CDR1 and CDR2: SGHRS and YFSETQ. The CDR3 is made up of 16 amino acids. The V end was cut by 0 bases, the J end by 0 bases, with 10 bases between. The CDR3 DNA sequence: TGCGCCAGCAGCTTGGCCGGGACATTAGCCAAAAACATTCAGTACTTC. Its translation: CASSLAGTLAKNIQYF.

CDR3 protein: CASSYGQGNTGELFF. The CDR3 DNA reads TGTGCCAGCAGTTACGGCCAGGGGAACACCGGGGAGCTGTTTTTT. J is TRBJ2-2 and V is TRBV6-5; D might be TRBD1 (5 bases). The CDR3 consists of 15 residues. Per the germline V gene, CDR1 is MNHEY and CDR2 is SVGAGI. V was clipped by 2 bases and J by 1 base, with 8 bases between them.

V usage is TRBV11-2 and J usage is TRBJ2-7, with D tentatively TRBD2 (5 bases). The CDR3 contains 17 residues. V was cut by 1 base and J by 0 bases, with 16 bases left in between. Germline V gives CDR1 SGHAT, CDR2 FQNNGV. CDR3 loop: CASSLGDNGVSSYEQYF. CDR3 DNA sequence: TGTGCCAGCAGCTTAGGGGATAACGGGGTCTCCTCCTACGAGCAGTACTTC.

This clone has a handful of counts. The chain is built from TRBV9 and TRBJ2-2, with a possible D match to TRBD2 (5 bases). This CDR3 is built from 15 residues. Trimming left V 7 bases short and J 1 base short, with 14 bases between. Looked up from germline, CDR1 is SGDLS and CDR2 is YYNGEE. The CDR3 loop reads CASQKEALNTGELFF. The CDR3 DNA reads as TGTGCCAGCCAAAAGGAGGCATTGAACACCGGGGAGCTGTTTTTT.

This rearrangement joins TRBV7-9 to TRBJ2-1; no firm D call. Looked up from germline, CDR1 is SEHNR and CDR2 is FQNEAQ (reference sequence). V was clipped by 1 base and J by 0 bases, with 10 bases between them. This CDR3 is built from 16 residues. The CDR3, as DNA: TGTGCCAGCAGCTTAGGTCCGCGAAGCTCCTACAATGAGCAGTTCTTC. Translating it yields CASSLGPRSSYNEQFF.

J is TRBJ2-3 and V is TRBV6-4; 10 bases agree with TRBD2. Germline V gene sequence: CDR1 MRHNA, CDR2 SNTAGT. Trimming at V came to 6 bases and at J to 3 bases, leaving 6 bases not matched to a gene. CDR3 length: 15 residues. The CDR3 loop reads CASSSGTSATDTQYF. CDR3 nucleotides: TGTGCCAGCAGCTCAGGGACTAGCGCTACAGATACGCAGTATTTT.

The chain joins TRBV5-1 to TRBJ1-6; 9 bases fit TRBD1. Germline CDR1 and CDR2: SGHRS and YFSETQ. Losses at the gene ends were 3 bases for V and 2 bases for J; bases not matched to a gene: 9. CDR3 length equals 18 residues. The CDR3 DNA sequence: TGCGCCAGCAGCTCTCGAACAGGGGGCAACACCTATAATTCACCCCTCCACTTT. As protein: CASSSRTGGNTYNSPLHF.

This chain joins TRBV7-8 and TRBJ1-5; TRBD1 matches 7 bases. Germline trimming cut 4 bases from V and 4 bases from J; bases unmatched to any gene: 1. This CDR3 region has 13 residues. Germline V gives CDR1 SGHVS, CDR2 FQNEAQ. The CDR3 sequence: CASSSGQNQPQHF. CDR3 bases: TGTGCCAGCAGCTCGGGACAGAATCAGCCCCAGCATTTT.